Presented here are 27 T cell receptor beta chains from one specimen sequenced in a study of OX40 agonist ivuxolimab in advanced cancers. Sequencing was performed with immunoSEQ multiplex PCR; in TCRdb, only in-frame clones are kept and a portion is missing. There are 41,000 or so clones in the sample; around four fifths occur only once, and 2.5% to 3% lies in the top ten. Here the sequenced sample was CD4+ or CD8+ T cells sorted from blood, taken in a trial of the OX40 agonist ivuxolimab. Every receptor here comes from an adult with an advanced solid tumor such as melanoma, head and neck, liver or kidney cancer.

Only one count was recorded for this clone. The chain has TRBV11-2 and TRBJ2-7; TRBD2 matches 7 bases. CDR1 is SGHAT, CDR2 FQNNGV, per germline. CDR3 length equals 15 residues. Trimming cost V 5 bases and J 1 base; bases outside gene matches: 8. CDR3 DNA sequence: TGTGCCAGCAGCCTGAGCGGGAAACAATCCTACGAGCAGTACTTC. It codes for CASSLSGKQSYEQYF.

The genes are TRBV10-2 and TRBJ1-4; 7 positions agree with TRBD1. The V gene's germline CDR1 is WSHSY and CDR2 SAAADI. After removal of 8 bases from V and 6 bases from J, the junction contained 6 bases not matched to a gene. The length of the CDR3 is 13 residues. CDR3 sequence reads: CASHDRVDEKLFF. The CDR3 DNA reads TGCGCCAGCCACGACAGGGTGGATGAAAAACTGTTTTTT.

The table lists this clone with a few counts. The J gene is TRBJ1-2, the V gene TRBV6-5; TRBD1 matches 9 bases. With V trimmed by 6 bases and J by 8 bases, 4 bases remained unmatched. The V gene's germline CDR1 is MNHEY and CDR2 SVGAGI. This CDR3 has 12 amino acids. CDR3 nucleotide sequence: TGTGCCAGCAGCGACAGGGGGAGCGGCTACACCTTC. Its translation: CASSDRGSGYTF.

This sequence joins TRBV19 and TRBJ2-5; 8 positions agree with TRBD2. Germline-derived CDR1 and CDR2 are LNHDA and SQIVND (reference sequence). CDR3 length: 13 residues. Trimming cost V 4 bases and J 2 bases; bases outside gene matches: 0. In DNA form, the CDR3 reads TGTGCCAGTAGTAGACTAGCGCAAGAGACCCAGTACTTC. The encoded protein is CASSRLAQETQYF.

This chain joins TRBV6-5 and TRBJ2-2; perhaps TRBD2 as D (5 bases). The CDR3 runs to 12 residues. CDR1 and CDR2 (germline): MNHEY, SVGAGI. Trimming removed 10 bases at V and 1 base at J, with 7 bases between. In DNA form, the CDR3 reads TGTGCCACCCGGGAGAACACCGGGGAGCTGTTTTTT. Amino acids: CATRENTGELFF.

The CDR3 here is CASTQRNEQFF. DNA for the CDR3: TGTGCCAGCACGCAGAGGAATGAGCAGTTCTTC. The chain links TRBV11-3 to TRBJ2-1; D is undetermined. From germline, CDR1 is SGHNT and CDR2 YENEEA. The length of the CDR3 is 11 residues. V lost 7 bases to trimming and J lost 7 bases, with 8 bases between them. Supplemented by reference TRBV11-3 and TRBJ2-1, the full variable domain reads EAGVVQSPRYKIIEKKQPVAFWCNPISGHNTLYWYLQNLGQGPELLIRYENEEAVDDSQLPKDRFSAERLKGVDSTLKIQPAELGDSAVYLCASTQRNEQFFGPGTRLTVL.

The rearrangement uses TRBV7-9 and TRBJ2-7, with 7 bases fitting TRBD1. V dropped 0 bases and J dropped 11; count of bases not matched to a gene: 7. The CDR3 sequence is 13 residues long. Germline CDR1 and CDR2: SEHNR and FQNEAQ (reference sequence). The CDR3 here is CASSLAGRDREYF. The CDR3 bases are TGTGCCAGCAGCTTAGCTGGGAGAGACAGGGAGTACTTC.

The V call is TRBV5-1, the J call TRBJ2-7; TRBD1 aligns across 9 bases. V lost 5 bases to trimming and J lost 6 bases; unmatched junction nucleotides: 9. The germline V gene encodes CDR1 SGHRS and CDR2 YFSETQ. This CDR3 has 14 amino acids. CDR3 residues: CASRFGDRVVEQYF. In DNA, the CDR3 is TGCGCCAGCAGGTTCGGGGACAGGGTTGTCGAGCAGTACTTC. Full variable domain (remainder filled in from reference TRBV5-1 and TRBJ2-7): KAGVTQTPRYLIKTRGQQVTLSCSPISGHRSVSWYQQTPGQGLQFLFEYFSETQRNKGNFPGRFSGRQFSNSRSEMNVSTLELGDSALYLCASRFGDRVVEQYFGPGTRLTVT.

CDR3 DNA: TGTGCCAGCAGTGACAGGGCAGATACGCAGTATTTT. Amino acids: CASSDRADTQYF. V usage is TRBV6-1 and J usage is TRBJ2-3; D may be TRBD1 (5 bases). This CDR3 has 12 amino acids. V was clipped by 3 bases and J by 4 bases, with 5 bases between them. CDR1 and CDR2 (germline): MNHNS, SASEGT.

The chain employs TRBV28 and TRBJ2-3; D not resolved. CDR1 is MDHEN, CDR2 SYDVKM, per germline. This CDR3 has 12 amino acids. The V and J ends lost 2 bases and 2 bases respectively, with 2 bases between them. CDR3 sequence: CASSLPTDTQYF. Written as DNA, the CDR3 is TGTGCCAGCAGTTTACCCACAGATACGCAGTATTTT.

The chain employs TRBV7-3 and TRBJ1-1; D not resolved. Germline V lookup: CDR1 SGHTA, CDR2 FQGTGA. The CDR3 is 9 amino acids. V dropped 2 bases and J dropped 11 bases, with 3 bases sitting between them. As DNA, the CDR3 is TGTGCCAGCAGCTTAGTTGCTTTCTTT. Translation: CASSLVAFF.

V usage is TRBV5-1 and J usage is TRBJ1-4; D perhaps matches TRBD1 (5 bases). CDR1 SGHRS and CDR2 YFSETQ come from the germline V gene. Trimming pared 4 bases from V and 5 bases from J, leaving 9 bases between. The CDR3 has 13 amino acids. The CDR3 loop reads CASSPGPNEKLFF. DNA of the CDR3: TGCGCCAGCAGCCCGGGACCCAATGAAAAACTGTTTTTT.

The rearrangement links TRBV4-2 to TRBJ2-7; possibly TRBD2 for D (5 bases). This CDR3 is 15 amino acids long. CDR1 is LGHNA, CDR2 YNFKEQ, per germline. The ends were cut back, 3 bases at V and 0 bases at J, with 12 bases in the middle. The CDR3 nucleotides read TGTGCCAGCAGCCAGATAGGACTGATCTCCTACGAGCAGTACTTC. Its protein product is CASSQIGLISYEQYF.

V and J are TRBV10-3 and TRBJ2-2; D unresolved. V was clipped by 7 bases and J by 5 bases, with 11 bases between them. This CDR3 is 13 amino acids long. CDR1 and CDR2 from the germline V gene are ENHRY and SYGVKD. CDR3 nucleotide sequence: TGTGCCATCAATCCCTTTTCAACCGGGGAGCTGTTTTTT. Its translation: CAINPFSTGELFF.

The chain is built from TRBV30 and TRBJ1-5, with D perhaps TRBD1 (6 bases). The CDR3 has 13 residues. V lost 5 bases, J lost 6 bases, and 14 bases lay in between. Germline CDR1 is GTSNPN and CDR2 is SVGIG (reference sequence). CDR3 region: CAWGGGRTQPQHF. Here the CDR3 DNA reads TGTGCCTGGGGAGGGGGACGCACTCAGCCCCAGCATTTT.

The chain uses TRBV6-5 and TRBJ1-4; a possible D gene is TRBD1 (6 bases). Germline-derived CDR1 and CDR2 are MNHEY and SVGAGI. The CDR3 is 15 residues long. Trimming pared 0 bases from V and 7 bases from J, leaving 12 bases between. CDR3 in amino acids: CASSYSGQGSEKLFF. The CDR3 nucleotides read TGTGCCAGCAGTTACTCGGGGCAGGGGAGTGAAAAACTGTTTTTT.

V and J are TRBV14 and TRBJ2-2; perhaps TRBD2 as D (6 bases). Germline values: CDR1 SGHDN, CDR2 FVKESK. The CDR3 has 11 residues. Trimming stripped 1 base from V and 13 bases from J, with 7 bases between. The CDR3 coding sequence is TGTGCCAGCAGCCAAGGCGGGACGCTGTTTTTT. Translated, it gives CASSQGGTLFF. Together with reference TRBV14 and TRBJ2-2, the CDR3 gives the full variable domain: EAGVTQFPSHSVIEKGQTVTLRCDPISGHDNLYWYRRVMGKEIKFLLHFVKESKQDESGMPNNRFLAERTGGTYSTLKVQPAELEDSGVYFCASSQGGTLFFGEGSRLTVL.

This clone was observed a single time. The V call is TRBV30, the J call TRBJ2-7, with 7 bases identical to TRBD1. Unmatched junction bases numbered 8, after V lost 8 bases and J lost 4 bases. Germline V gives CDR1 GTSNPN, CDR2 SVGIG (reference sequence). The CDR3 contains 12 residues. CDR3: CAGGRGPYEQYF. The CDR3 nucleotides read TGTGCCGGGGGAAGGGGGCCGTACGAGCAGTACTTC.

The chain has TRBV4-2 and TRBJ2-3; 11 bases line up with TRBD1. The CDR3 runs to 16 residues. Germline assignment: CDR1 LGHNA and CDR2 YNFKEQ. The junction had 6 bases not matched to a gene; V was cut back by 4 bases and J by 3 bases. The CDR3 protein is CASSPTDRGQTDTQYF. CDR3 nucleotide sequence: TGTGCCAGCAGCCCCACGGACAGGGGGCAAACAGATACGCAGTATTTT.

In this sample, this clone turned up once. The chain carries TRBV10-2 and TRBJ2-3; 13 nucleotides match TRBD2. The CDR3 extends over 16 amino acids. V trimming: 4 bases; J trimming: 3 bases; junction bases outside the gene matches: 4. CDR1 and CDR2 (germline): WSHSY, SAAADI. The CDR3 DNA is TGCGCCAGCAGTGCACTAGCGGGAGGGCAAACAGATACGCAGTATTTT. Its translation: CASSALAGGQTDTQYF.

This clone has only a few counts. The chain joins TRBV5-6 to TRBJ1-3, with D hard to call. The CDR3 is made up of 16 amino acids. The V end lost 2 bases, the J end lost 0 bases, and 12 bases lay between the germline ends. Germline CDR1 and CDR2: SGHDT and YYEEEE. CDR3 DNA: TGTGCCAGCAGCTTTCCGACAAGCTTCTCTGGAAACACCATATATTTT. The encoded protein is CASSFPTSFSGNTIYF.

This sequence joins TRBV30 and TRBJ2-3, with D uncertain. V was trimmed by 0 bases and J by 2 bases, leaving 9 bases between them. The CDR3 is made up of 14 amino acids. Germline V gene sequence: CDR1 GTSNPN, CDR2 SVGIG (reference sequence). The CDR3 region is CAWSVLGYTDTQYF. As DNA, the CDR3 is TGTGCCTGGAGTGTACTGGGCTACACAGATACGCAGTATTTT. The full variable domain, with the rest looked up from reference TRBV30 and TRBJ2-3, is SQTIHQWPATLVQPVGSPLSLECTVEGTSNPNLYWYRQAAGRGLQLLFYSVGIGQISSEVPQNLSASRPQDRQFILSSKKLLLSDSGFYLCAWSVLGYTDTQYFGPGTRLTVL.

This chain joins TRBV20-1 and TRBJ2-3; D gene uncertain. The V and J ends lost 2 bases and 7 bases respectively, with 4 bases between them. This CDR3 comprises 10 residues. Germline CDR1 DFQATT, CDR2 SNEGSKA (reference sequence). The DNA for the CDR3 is TGCAGTGCTAGACTCAATACGCAGTATTTT. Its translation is CSARLNTQYF.

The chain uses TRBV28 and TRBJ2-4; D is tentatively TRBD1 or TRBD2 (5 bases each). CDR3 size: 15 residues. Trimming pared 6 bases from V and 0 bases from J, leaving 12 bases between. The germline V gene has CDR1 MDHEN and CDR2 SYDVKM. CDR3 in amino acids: CASREGTLAKNIQYF. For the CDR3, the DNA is TGTGCCAGCAGAGAAGGGACCTTAGCCAAAAACATTCAGTACTTC. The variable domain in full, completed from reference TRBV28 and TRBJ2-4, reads DVKVTQSSRYLVKRTGEKVFLECVQDMDHENMFWYRQDPGLGLRLIYFSYDVKMKEKGDIPEGYSVSREKKERFSLILESASTNQTSMYLCASREGTLAKNIQYFGAGTRLSVL.

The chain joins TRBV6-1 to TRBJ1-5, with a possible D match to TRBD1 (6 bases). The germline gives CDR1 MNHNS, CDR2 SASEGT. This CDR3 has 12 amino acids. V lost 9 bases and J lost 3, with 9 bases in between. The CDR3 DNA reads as TGTGCCAGTCGACAGGCCAATCAGCCCCAGCATTTT. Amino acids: CASRQANQPQHF.

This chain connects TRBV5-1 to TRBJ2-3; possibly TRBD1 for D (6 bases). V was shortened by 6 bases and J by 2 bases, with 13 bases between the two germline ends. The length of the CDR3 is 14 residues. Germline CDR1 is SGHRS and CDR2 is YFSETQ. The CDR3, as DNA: TGCGCCAGCAACAGTGGACAGCTCACAGATACGCAGTATTTT. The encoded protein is CASNSGQLTDTQYF.

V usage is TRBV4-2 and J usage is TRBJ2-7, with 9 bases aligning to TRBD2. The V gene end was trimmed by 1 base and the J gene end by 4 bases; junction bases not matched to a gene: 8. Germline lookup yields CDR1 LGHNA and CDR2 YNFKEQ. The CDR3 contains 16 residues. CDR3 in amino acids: CASSQASSGTIYEQYF. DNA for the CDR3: TGTGCCAGCAGCCAAGCATCTAGCGGGACAATTTACGAGCAGTACTTC.